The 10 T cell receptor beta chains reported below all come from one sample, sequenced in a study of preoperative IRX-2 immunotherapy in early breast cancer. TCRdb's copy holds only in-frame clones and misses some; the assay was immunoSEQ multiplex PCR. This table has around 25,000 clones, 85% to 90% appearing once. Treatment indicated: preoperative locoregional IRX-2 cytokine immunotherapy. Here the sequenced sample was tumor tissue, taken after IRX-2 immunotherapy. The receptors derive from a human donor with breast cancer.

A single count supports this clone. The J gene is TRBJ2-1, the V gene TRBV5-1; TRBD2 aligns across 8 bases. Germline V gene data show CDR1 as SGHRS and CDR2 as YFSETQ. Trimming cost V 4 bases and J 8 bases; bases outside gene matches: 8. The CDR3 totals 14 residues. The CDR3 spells CASSEGLEGDEQFF. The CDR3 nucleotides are TGCGCCAGCAGCGAGGGACTAGAGGGCGATGAGCAGTTCTTC.

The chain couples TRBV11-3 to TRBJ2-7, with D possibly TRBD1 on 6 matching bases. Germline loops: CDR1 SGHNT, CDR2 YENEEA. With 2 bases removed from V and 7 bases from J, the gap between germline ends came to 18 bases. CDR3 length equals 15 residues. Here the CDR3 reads CASSLSRDTMGEQYF. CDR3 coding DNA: TGTGCCAGCAGCTTATCTCGGGACACTATGGGGGAGCAGTACTTC.

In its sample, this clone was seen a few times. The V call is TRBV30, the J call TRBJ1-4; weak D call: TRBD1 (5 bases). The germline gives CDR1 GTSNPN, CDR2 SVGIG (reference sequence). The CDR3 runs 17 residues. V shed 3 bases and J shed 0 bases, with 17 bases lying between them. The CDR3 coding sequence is TGTGCCTGGAGCGGGGGGACGGGCCGTGCAACTAATGAAAAACTGTTTTTT. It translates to CAWSGGTGRATNEKLFF.

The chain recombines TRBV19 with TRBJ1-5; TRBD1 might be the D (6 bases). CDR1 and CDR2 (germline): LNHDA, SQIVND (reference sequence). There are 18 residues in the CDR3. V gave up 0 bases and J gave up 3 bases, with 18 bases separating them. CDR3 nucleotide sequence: TGTGCCAGTAGTATAGATTATCCGGGACATTCCATCAATCAGCCCCAGCATTTT. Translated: CASSIDYPGHSINQPQHF.

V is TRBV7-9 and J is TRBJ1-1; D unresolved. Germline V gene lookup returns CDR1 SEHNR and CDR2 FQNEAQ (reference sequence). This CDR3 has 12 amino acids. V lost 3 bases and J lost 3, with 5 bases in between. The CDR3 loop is CASSLGYTEAFF. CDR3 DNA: TGTGCCAGCAGCTTGGGGTACACTGAAGCTTTCTTT.

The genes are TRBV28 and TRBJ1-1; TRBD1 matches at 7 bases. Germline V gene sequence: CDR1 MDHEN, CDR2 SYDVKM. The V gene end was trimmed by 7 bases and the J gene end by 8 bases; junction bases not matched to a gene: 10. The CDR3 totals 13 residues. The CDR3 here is CASTRSQGREAFF. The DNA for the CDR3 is TGTGCCAGCACCCGATCACAGGGGAGAGAAGCTTTCTTT.

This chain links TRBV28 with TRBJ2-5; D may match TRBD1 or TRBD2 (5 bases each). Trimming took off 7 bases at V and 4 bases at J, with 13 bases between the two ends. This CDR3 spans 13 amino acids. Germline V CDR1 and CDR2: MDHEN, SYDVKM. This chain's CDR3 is CASTRDGVETQYF. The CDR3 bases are TGTGCCAGCACACGGGACGGAGTAGAGACCCAGTACTTC.

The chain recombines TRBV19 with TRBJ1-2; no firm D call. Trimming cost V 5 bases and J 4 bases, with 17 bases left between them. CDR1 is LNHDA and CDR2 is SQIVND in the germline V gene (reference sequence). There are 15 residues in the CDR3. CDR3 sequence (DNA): TGTGCCAGTAGTTTGGAGGGTGAAGGGCCCTATGGCTACACCTTC. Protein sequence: CASSLEGEGPYGYTF.

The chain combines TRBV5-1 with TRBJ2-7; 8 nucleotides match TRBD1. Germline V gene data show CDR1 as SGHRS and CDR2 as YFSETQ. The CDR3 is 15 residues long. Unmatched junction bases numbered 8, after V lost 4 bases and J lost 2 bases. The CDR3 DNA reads TGCGCCAGCAGCCTAGGGGGACAGGTGACCTACGAGCAGTACTTC. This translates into CASSLGGQVTYEQYF. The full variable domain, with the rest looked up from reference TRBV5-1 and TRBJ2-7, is KAGVTQTPRYLIKTRGQQVTLSCSPISGHRSVSWYQQTPGQGLQFLFEYFSETQRNKGNFPGRFSGRQFSNSRSEMNVSTLELGDSALYLCASSLGGQVTYEQYFGPGTRLTVT.

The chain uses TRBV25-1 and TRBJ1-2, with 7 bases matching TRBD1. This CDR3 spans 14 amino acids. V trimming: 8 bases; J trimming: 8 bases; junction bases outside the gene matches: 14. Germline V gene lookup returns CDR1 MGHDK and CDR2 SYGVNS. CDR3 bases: TGTGCCAGCGCGGGACAGAGACTCCCGGGCGGCTACACCTTC. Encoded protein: CASAGQRLPGGYTF.